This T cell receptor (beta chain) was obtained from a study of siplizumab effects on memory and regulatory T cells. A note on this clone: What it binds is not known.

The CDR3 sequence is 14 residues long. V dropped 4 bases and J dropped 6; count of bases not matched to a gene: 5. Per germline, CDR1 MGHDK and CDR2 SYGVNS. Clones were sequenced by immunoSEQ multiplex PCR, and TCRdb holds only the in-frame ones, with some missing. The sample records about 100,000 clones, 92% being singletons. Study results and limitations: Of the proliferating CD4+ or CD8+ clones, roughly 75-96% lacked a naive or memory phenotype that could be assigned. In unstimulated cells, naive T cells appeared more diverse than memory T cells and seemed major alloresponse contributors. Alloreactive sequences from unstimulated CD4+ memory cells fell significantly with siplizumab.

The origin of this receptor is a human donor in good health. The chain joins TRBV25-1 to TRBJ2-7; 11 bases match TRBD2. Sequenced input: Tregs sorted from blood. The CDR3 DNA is TGTGCCAGCAGTGTGGCTAGCGGGAGGTTCGAGCAGTACTTC. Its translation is CASSVASGRFEQYF.